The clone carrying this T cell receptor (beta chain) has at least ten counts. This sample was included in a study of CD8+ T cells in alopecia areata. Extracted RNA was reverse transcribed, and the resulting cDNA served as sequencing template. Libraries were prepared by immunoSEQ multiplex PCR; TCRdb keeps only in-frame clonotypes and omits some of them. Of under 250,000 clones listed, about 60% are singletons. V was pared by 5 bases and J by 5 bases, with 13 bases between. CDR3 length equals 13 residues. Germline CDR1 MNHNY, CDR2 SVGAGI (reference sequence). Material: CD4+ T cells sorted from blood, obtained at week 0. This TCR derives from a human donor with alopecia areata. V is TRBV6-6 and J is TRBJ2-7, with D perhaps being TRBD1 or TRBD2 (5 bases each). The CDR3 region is CASSIRGVDEQYF. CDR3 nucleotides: TGTGCCAGCAGTATACGAGGGGTGGACGAGCAGTACTTC.